The 29 T cell receptor beta chains listed next were all sequenced from one sample in a study of cytomegalovirus exposure and HLA in healthy donors. The PCR used 60 Vbeta and 13 Jbeta primers. The data were produced by immunoSEQ multiplex PCR, yet TCRdb's version contains in-frame clones alone and is incomplete. The data show 110,000 or so clones, with 82% seen just once and 2% to 3% held by the top ten. The sample comprised PBMCs. All receptors come from a woman younger than 30 in good health and CMV-seronegative.

V gene TRBV11-3 combines with J gene TRBJ2-1; D not certain. Germline V gene lookup returns CDR1 SGHNT and CDR2 YENEEA. The CDR3 covers 15 residues. The ends were cut back, 0 bases at V and 5 bases at J, with 11 bases in the middle. The CDR3 bases are TGTGCCAGCAGCTTAGAGGGCGCAGTGGACAATGAGCAGTTCTTC. This codes for CASSLEGAVDNEQFF.

The gene calls are TRBV4-3 and TRBJ1-2, with D maybe TRBD1 (6 bases). The germline V gene has CDR1 LGHNA and CDR2 YSLEER. This CDR3 spans 16 amino acids. Trimming pared 3 bases from V and 1 base from J, leaving 15 bases between. For the CDR3, the DNA is TGCGCCAGCAGCCAGGGACACCGCGGACGTAACTATGGCTACACCTTC. The encoded protein is CASSQGHRGRNYGYTF.

J is TRBJ2-7 and V is TRBV6-5, with TRBD2 identical over 10 bases. CDR1 is MNHEY and CDR2 is SVGAGI in the germline V gene. Trimming cost V 2 bases and J 5 bases; bases outside gene matches: 3. The CDR3 consists of 14 residues. The CDR3 DNA sequence: TGTGCCAGCAGTTACAGCGGGAGGGCCCACGAGCAGTACTTC. This gives the protein CASSYSGRAHEQYF.

The chain couples TRBV4-1 to TRBJ1-3; TRBD1 matches at 7 bases. J gave up 2 bases and V 2 bases, and 3 bases lay outside the gene matches. Germline V lookup: CDR1 MGHRA, CDR2 YSYEKL. The CDR3 consists of 15 residues. The CDR3 nucleotides are TGCGCCAGCAGCCAAACGACAGGGCCTGGAAACACCATATATTTT. Its protein product is CASSQTTGPGNTIYF.

This chain joins TRBV6-5 and TRBJ1-2; D unclear. The CDR3 has 15 amino acids. Germline lookup yields CDR1 MNHEY and CDR2 SVGAGI. V was shortened by 5 bases and J by 3 bases, with 16 bases between the two germline ends. The CDR3 here is CASSRSSNYDYGYTF. Here the CDR3 DNA reads TGTGCCAGCAGTCGCTCTAGTAATTATGACTATGGCTACACCTTC.

V is TRBV28 and J is TRBJ2-5; TRBD1 matches 7 bases. Germline V CDR1 and CDR2: MDHEN, SYDVKM. CDR3 length: 14 residues. The trim removed 6 bases at V and 4 bases at J, leaving 8 bases unmatched. CDR3 sequence (DNA): TGTGCCAGCAGACGTACAGGGGTTCCAGAGACCCAGTACTTC. Translating gives CASRRTGVPETQYF.

The chain has TRBV7-2 and TRBJ1-2, with D tentatively TRBD1 (6 bases). Trimming removed 1 base at V and 4 bases at J, with 13 bases between. Germline V gene lookup returns CDR1 SGHTA and CDR2 FQGNSA. CDR3 length equals 15 residues. Written as DNA, the CDR3 is TGTGCCAGCAGCTTAGGGGTGGGGGGGGCCTATGGCTACACCTTC. This translates into CASSLGVGGAYGYTF.

The V and J genes are TRBV29-1 and TRBJ2-4; 9 positions agree with TRBD1. Germline CDR1 and CDR2: SQVTM and ANQGSEA. V dropped 5 bases and J dropped 7; count of bases not matched to a gene: 9. This CDR3 has 14 residues. This CDR3 is CSVPGQGGGNIQYF. CDR3 sequence (DNA): TGCAGCGTTCCGGGACAGGGTGGGGGGAACATTCAGTACTTC.

The chain uses TRBV20-1 and TRBJ2-5; no clear D gene. The CDR3 is 11 amino acids. Per the germline V gene, CDR1 is DFQATT and CDR2 is SNEGSKA (reference sequence). CDR3 residues: CSMSAQETQYF. Here the CDR3 DNA reads TGCAGCATGAGCGCCCAAGAGACCCAGTACTTC.

The chain combines TRBV29-1 with TRBJ2-1; the D is unclear. In germline, CDR1 is SQVTM, CDR2 ANQGSEA. V lost 8 bases to trimming and J lost 4 bases, with 6 bases between them. The CDR3 spans 10 residues. CDR3 in amino acids: CSSMYNEQFF. The CDR3 bases are TGCAGCTCAATGTACAATGAGCAGTTCTTC.

The CDR3 region is CASSQTRTSGSAEQFF. The DNA for the CDR3 is TGCGCCAGCAGCCAAACAAGGACTAGCGGGAGTGCTGAGCAGTTCTTC. This chain uses TRBV5-1 with TRBJ2-1; TRBD2 agrees at 13 bases. Germline V gene lookup returns CDR1 SGHRS and CDR2 YFSETQ. V was clipped by 4 bases and J by 9 bases; unmatched bases: 10. This CDR3 region has 16 residues. Variable domain in full (rest from reference TRBV5-1 and TRBJ2-1): KAGVTQTPRYLIKTRGQQVTLSCSPISGHRSVSWYQQTPGQGLQFLFEYFSETQRNKGNFPGRFSGRQFSNSRSEMNVSTLELGDSALYLCASSQTRTSGSAEQFFGPGTRLTVL.

The chain employs TRBV20-1 and TRBJ2-3; D remains unclear. The CDR3 runs to 10 residues. The germline CDR1 and CDR2 sequences are DFQATT and SNEGSKA (reference sequence). Deletions cut 8 bases from V and 2 bases from J, with 5 bases between. CDR3 loop: CSPFTDTQYF. For the CDR3, the DNA is TGCAGTCCATTCACAGATACGCAGTATTTT.

This sequence joins TRBV2 and TRBJ2-1; possibly TRBD2 for D (5 bases). Trimming shortened V by 6 bases and J by 8 bases, and 23 bases separated the two germline ends. CDR1 SNHLY and CDR2 FYNNEI come from the germline V gene. This CDR3 has 16 amino acids. This chain's CDR3 is CASSRNVETTSDEQFF. CDR3 in DNA: TGTGCCAGCAGCCGCAACGTGGAGACTACCTCCGATGAGCAGTTCTTC.

This clone was detected only once. The chain is built from TRBV6-6 and TRBJ2-3; D is unresolved. Germline CDR1 reads MNHNY; CDR2 reads SVGAGI (reference sequence). V was trimmed by 7 bases and J by 5 bases, leaving 10 bases between them. The CDR3 is made up of 12 amino acids. The CDR3 bases are TGTGCCAGCACTTCCCCGGTAGATACGCAGTATTTT. It encodes CASTSPVDTQYF.

V is TRBV28 and J is TRBJ1-6; 7 nucleotides agree with TRBD1. This CDR3 contains 14 residues. After removal of 6 bases from V and 9 bases from J, the junction contained 8 bases not matched to a gene. Germline lookup yields CDR1 MDHEN and CDR2 SYDVKM. CDR3 coding DNA: TGTGCCAGCAGCTCTCAGGGGGACGGTTCACCCCTCCACTTT. Translating gives CASSSQGDGSPLHF.

This clone has just one count. The chain carries TRBV4-1 and TRBJ2-3; 10 bases line up with TRBD2. CDR3 length: 21 amino acids. Germline V gene lookup returns CDR1 MGHRA and CDR2 YSYEKL. The trim removed 2 bases at V and 0 bases at J, leaving 17 bases unmatched. This chain's CDR3 is CASSQLRSGGGRPSSTDTQYF. CDR3 in DNA: TGCGCCAGCAGCCAATTGAGGAGCGGGGGGGGAAGGCCGTCTAGCACAGATACGCAGTATTTT.

This chain connects TRBV5-5 to TRBJ1-4; 8 bases agree with TRBD1. CDR1 and CDR2 from the germline V gene are SGHKS and YYEKEE (reference sequence). The length of the CDR3 is 16 residues. V was clipped by 3 bases and J by 2 bases; unmatched bases: 6. CDR3 coding DNA: TGTGCCAGCAGCTCGAGGACAGGGATGACTAATGAAAAACTGTTTTTT. The encoded protein is CASSSRTGMTNEKLFF. Full variable domain (missing parts from reference TRBV5-5 and TRBJ1-4): DAGVTQSPTHLIKTRGQQVTLRCSPISGHKSVSWYQQVLGQGPQFIFQYYEKEERGRGNFPDRFSARQFPNYSSELNVNALLLGDSALYLCASSSRTGMTNEKLFFGSGTQLSVL.

The J gene is TRBJ1-1, the V gene TRBV19, with TRBD1 identical over 9 bases. CDR1 is LNHDA and CDR2 is SQIVND in the germline V gene (reference sequence). J was trimmed by 5 bases and V by 9 bases; bases with no gene match: 10. This CDR3 spans 14 amino acids. Here the CDR3 DNA reads TGTGCCAGCTATGACAGGGGGAAGAGAACTGAAGCTTTCTTT. As protein: CASYDRGKRTEAFF.

The chain joins TRBV14 to TRBJ2-7; TRBD2 aligns across 8 bases. The CDR3 spans 17 residues. Per germline, CDR1 SGHDN and CDR2 FVKESK. The ends lost 1 base at V and 0 bases at J; junction bases unmatched: 8. This CDR3 reads CASSQGLAGGFSYEQYF. CDR3 bases: TGTGCCAGCAGCCAAGGCCTAGCGGGCGGGTTCTCCTACGAGCAGTACTTC.

The rearrangement uses TRBV19 and TRBJ2-7; 11 bases are a match to TRBD2. The junction had 9 bases not matched to a gene; V was cut back by 7 bases and J by 4 bases. Germline CDR1 LNHDA, CDR2 SQIVND (reference sequence). The CDR3 spans 15 residues. CDR3: CASMKGTSGSYEQYF. CDR3 sequence (DNA): TGTGCCAGTATGAAGGGGACTAGCGGATCATACGAGCAGTACTTC.

This clone was seen a few times. The V and J genes are TRBV6-6 and TRBJ1-2; D gene unclear. The CDR3 has 13 amino acids. V was clipped by 4 bases and J by 6 bases, with 12 bases between them. The germline V gene has CDR1 MNHNY and CDR2 SVGAGI (reference sequence). The CDR3 here is CASSFGEENGYTF. For the CDR3, the DNA is TGTGCCAGCAGTTTCGGGGAGGAAAATGGCTACACCTTC.

Here the CDR3 reads CASRSVDTQYF. CDR3 bases: TGTGCCAGCAGGTCGGTAGATACGCAGTATTTT. This chain connects TRBV5-6 to TRBJ2-3; no definite D call. The V gene lost 5 bases and the J gene lost 5 bases, with 6 bases spanning the gap. CDR1 and CDR2 from the germline V gene are SGHDT and YYEEEE. This CDR3 comprises 11 residues.

The rearrangement uses TRBV6-5 and TRBJ1-2, with 7 bases that match TRBD1. The CDR3 consists of 15 residues. The junction had 12 bases not matched to a gene; V was cut back by 6 bases and J by 5 bases. The V gene's germline CDR1 is MNHEY and CDR2 SVGAGI. This chain's CDR3 is CASSWDRGGGYGYTF. The CDR3 DNA reads as TGTGCCAGCAGCTGGGACAGAGGGGGCGGGTATGGCTACACCTTC.

The chain recombines TRBV7-7 with TRBJ2-2; 8 nucleotides agree with TRBD2. Germline CDR1 is SSHAT and CDR2 is FNYEAQ (reference sequence). The CDR3 has 15 amino acids. The DNA for the CDR3 is TGTGCTAGTTTCCCGGGGGGGACGAACACCGGGGAGCTGTTTTTT. Amino acid sequence: CASFPGGTNTGELFF.

Comments on this clone: Other nucleotide sequences in the sample specify the same CDR3. V usage is TRBV27 and J usage is TRBJ1-1; possibly TRBD1 for D (6 bases). This CDR3 is 14 amino acids long. CDR1 MNHEY and CDR2 SMNVEV come from the germline V gene (reference sequence). V was shortened by 2 bases and J by 2 bases, with 9 bases between the two germline ends. CDR3 DNA sequence: TGTGCCAGCAGTTTACTGGACAGAAACACTGAAGCTTTCTTT. Its protein is CASSLLDRNTEAFF.

The chain links TRBV6-4 to TRBJ1-6, with D perhaps matching TRBD1 (5 bases). The CDR3 loop spans 15 amino acids. Germline values: CDR1 MRHNA, CDR2 SNTAGT. V lost 0 bases to trimming and J lost 9 bases, with 12 bases between them. The CDR3 sequence is CASSDSMGLGSPLHF. The CDR3 DNA sequence: TGTGCCAGCAGTGACTCGATGGGACTGGGTTCACCCCTCCACTTT.

The chain links TRBV29-1 to TRBJ2-6; TRBD1 aligns across 7 bases. The CDR3 contains 13 residues. Germline lookup yields CDR1 SQVTM and CDR2 ANQGSEA. Trimming at V came to 6 bases and at J to 4 bases, leaving 3 bases not matched to a gene. The CDR3 DNA reads TGCAGCGTAGGGGGCGAGGGGGCCAACGTCCTGACTTTC. It codes for CSVGGEGANVLTF.

The chain employs TRBV10-1 and TRBJ1-1; D is perhaps TRBD1 (5 bases). CDR1 is WNHNN, CDR2 SYGVQD, per germline (reference sequence). Trimming took off 6 bases at V and 3 bases at J, with 11 bases between the two ends. The CDR3 covers 13 residues. The CDR3, as DNA: TGCGCCAGCAGCGCAGGGTTGGACACTGAAGCTTTCTTT. Translated, it gives CASSAGLDTEAFF.

This sequence joins TRBV20-1 and TRBJ2-3; D remains unclear. Germline CDR1 is DFQATT and CDR2 is SNEGSKA (reference sequence). This CDR3 spans 11 amino acids. DNA of the CDR3: TGCAGCATAAAGCCGGGAGATACGCAGTATTTT. Protein product: CSIKPGDTQYF.